The 16 T cell receptor beta chains below come from one sample, sequenced in a study of T-cell memory formation after mild COVID-19. One entry per CDR3 protein results from TCRdb running MiXCR on the 5' RACE reads. The sample has approximately 88,000 distinct CDR3 sequences; around 25% are singletons. The sample comprised PBMCs or a T cell subset sorted from them (not recorded which). These receptors came from a man younger than 35 who had mild COVID-19 (a few samples of this study predate the infection). Cell type and time point are not known.

This clonotype has just a few counts. The V gene is TRBV4-3, the J gene TRBJ2-2; D is possibly TRBD2 (6 bases). CDR1 is LGHNA and CDR2 is YSLEER in the germline V gene. This CDR3 is built from 16 residues. Trimming removed 5 bases at V and 0 bases at J, with 13 bases between. CDR3 residues: CASSAGTSPNTGELFF. The CDR3 nucleotides read TGCGCCAGCAGCGCCGGGACTTCCCCGAACACCGGGGAGCTGTTTTTT.

The V gene is TRBV20-1, the J gene TRBJ1-4; D unresolved. This CDR3 has 13 amino acids. Germline values: CDR1 DFQATT, CDR2 SNEGSKA (reference sequence). Trimming cost V 3 bases and J 0 bases, with 5 bases left between them. Here the CDR3 DNA reads TGCAGTGCTAGTTCGGCAACTAATGAAAAACTGTTTTTT. It translates to CSASSATNEKLFF.

The rearrangement joins TRBV7-2 to TRBJ2-1; D is unclear. The CDR3 is 12 residues long. Deletions cut 6 bases from V and 7 bases from J, with 10 bases between. Germline CDR1 is SGHTA and CDR2 is FQGNSA. CDR3 sequence reads: CASSLAWNEQFF. DNA for the CDR3: TGTGCCAGCAGTTTGGCCTGGAATGAGCAGTTCTTC.

The chain uses TRBV5-6 and TRBJ1-5; 9 bases are shared with TRBD1. J gave up 1 base and V 4 bases, and 6 bases lay outside the gene matches. CDR1 and CDR2 from the germline V gene are SGHDT and YYEEEE. The CDR3 is 16 residues long. In nucleotides, the CDR3 is TGTGCCAGCAGCCAGGGACAGGGACGAAGCAATCAGCCCCAGCATTTT. Protein: CASSQGQGRSNQPQHF.

The V gene is TRBV5-6, the J gene TRBJ2-2, with a weak D call TRBD2 (6 bases). V was cut by 4 bases and J by 11 bases, with 12 bases left in between. CDR3 length: 12 residues. CDR1 SGHDT and CDR2 YYEEEE come from the germline V gene. The chain's CDR3 is CASSRGSFELFF. The CDR3 nucleotides are TGTGCCAGCAGCCGGGGGAGTTTCGAGCTGTTTTTT.

This clonotype has more than one count but fewer than ten. The J gene is TRBJ2-5, the V gene TRBV20-1, with TRBD1 matching over 7 bases. CDR3 size: 18 residues. J was trimmed by 1 base and V by 4 bases; bases with no gene match: 18. Germline V gene lookup returns CDR1 DFQATT and CDR2 SNEGSKA (reference sequence). The CDR3 DNA is TGCAGTGCTAACCCTGTGGACAGGCAAAGTCAGGTCCAAGAGACCCAGTACTTC. It codes for CSANPVDRQSQVQETQYF.

This clonotype was seen a few times. The chain carries TRBV7-9 and TRBJ2-4, with D uncertain. Per germline, CDR1 SEHNR and CDR2 FQNEAQ (reference sequence). V was clipped by 2 bases and J by 9 bases, with 8 bases between them. The CDR3 consists of 12 residues. This CDR3 reads CASSLFTGIQYF. Written as DNA, the CDR3 is TGTGCCAGCAGCTTATTCACTGGCATTCAGTACTTC.

The rearrangement joins TRBV10-2 to TRBJ2-1, with 7 positions matching TRBD2. This CDR3 contains 10 residues. The ends lost 10 bases at V and 12 bases at J; junction bases unmatched: 6. CDR1 is WSHSY, CDR2 SAAADI, per germline. The CDR3 DNA is TGCGCCACCGCAAGACTAGCGCAGTTCTTC. Amino acid sequence: CATARLAQFF.

The rearrangement links TRBV5-1 to TRBJ2-3; TRBD2 matches 12 bases. With 4 bases clipped from V and 3 bases from J, the junction kept 3 bases outside the gene matches. Germline loops: CDR1 SGHRS, CDR2 YFSETQ. CDR3 size: 15 residues. Here the CDR3 reads CASSAGLAGTDTQYF. CDR3 in DNA: TGCGCCAGCAGCGCCGGACTAGCGGGGACAGATACGCAGTATTTT.

This clonotype showed up many times. The rearrangement joins TRBV20-1 to TRBJ1-1; 9 positions agree with TRBD1. In germline, CDR1 is DFQATT, CDR2 SNEGSKA (reference sequence). With V trimmed by 2 bases and J by 4 bases, 8 bases remained unmatched. The CDR3 has 15 amino acids. CDR3 in amino acids: CSARNGDREVTEAFF. CDR3 nucleotides: TGCAGTGCTAGAAATGGGGACAGGGAGGTCACTGAAGCTTTCTTT.

The chain recombines TRBV27 with TRBJ2-1; 11 nucleotides agree with TRBD2. After removal of 5 bases from V and 2 bases from J, the junction contained 2 bases not matched to a gene. This CDR3 is 15 amino acids long. Per the germline V gene, CDR1 is MNHEY and CDR2 is SMNVEV (reference sequence). The CDR3 DNA sequence: TGTGCCAGCAGTCTAGCGGGGGGCCCCTACAATGAGCAGTTCTTC. It encodes CASSLAGGPYNEQFF.

The rearrangement uses TRBV12-3 or TRBV12-4 and TRBJ2-5; D possibly corresponds to TRBD1 (5 bases). The CDR3 loop spans 15 amino acids. The germline V and J ends were trimmed by 3 bases and 2 bases, with 13 bases remaining between them. The CDR3, as DNA: TGTGCCAGCAGTTTCCCAGGGTTGGAGCAAGAGACCCAGTACTTC. Translated: CASSFPGLEQETQYF.

This clonotype showed up just a few times. V usage is TRBV12-3 or TRBV12-4 and J usage is TRBJ2-1, with D possibly being TRBD2 (6 bases). CDR3 length equals 16 residues. Deletions cut 3 bases from V and 0 bases from J, with 12 bases between. In DNA form, the CDR3 reads TGTGCCAGCAGTTTCAACGCCGGGAGCTCCTACAATGAGCAGTTCTTC. Translated, it gives CASSFNAGSSYNEQFF.

This clonotype was counted a few times. The chain links TRBV12-3 or TRBV12-4 to TRBJ2-3; the match to TRBD2 covers 10 bases. With 8 bases clipped from V and 2 bases from J, the junction kept 4 bases outside the gene matches. The CDR3 runs to 14 residues. CDR3: CASLSGGATDTQYF. The CDR3 coding sequence is TGTGCCAGCCTCAGCGGGGGGGCCACAGATACGCAGTATTTT.

The chain couples TRBV29-1 to TRBJ2-2; the D gene is possibly TRBD1 (6 bases). The CDR3 runs 15 residues. Germline V gene lookup returns CDR1 SQVTM and CDR2 ANQGSEA. V lost 4 bases and J 5 bases, leaving 17 bases between the germline ends. The CDR3 region is CSVVSGGAVTGELFF. The CDR3 DNA reads TGCAGCGTTGTTAGTGGGGGCGCTGTGACCGGGGAGCTGTTTTTT.

The rearrangement links TRBV5-1 to TRBJ1-1, with TRBD1 identical over 8 bases. Germline V gives CDR1 SGHRS, CDR2 YFSETQ. J lost 0 bases, V lost 4 bases, and 8 bases had no gene match. This CDR3 comprises 16 residues. The CDR3 nucleotides read TGCGCCAGCAGCACCTATGGACAGGGCTTGAACACTGAAGCTTTCTTT. Protein product: CASSTYGQGLNTEAFF.